The clone carrying this TCR beta chain was counted a few times. The antigen remains unidentified. Profiling relied on immunoSEQ multiplex PCR, and the TCRdb table lists in-frame clones only, not all of them. The sample holds over 35,000 clones, around four fifths seen once. The sample comes from a study of lymphopenia after photon versus proton radiotherapy. General observations from the study: Oligoclonal CD8+ Temra expansion after nadir drove photon patients' diversity drop. Survival link was tested only in deceased patients; proton benefit remains a possibility. Under photons, naive T cells and diversity fell while effector/memory populations rose.

The CDR3 loop spans 15 amino acids. Trimming took 6 bases from V and 10 from J; bases not matched to a gene: 8. Germline V gene sequence: CDR1 SNHLY, CDR2 FYNNEI. This specimen was peripheral blood, taken from a patient treated with proton-based radiotherapy. V usage is TRBV2 and J usage is TRBJ2-1; 14 bases align to TRBD2. This clonotype originated in a woman in her seventies with pancreatic cancer. This CDR3 is CASRTGTSGRGEQFF. The CDR3 region has the DNA TGTGCCAGCAGGACCGGGACTAGCGGGAGAGGGGAGCAGTTCTTC. Supplemented by reference TRBV2 and TRBJ2-1, the full variable domain reads EPEVTQTPSHQVTQMGQEVILRCVPISNHLYFYWYRQILGQKVEFLVSFYNNEISEKSEIFDDQFSVERPDGSNFTLKIRSTKLEDSAMYFCASRTGTSGRGEQFFGPGTRLTVL.